In its sample, the clone carrying this T cell receptor (beta chain) was seen a few times. Its target is not known. The cDNA had a unique molecular identifier and a template-switch universal primer site. TCRdb independently ran MiXCR on the 5' RACE reads; one entry per CDR3 protein. Here the sample spans some 1,600,000 distinct CDR3 sequences, 25% to 35% being singletons. This sample was included in a study of identical twins. Whole-study results and caveats: There was an excess of low generation probability in the out-of-frame alpha sequences that twins shared.

Trimming at V came to 3 bases and at J to 0 bases, leaving 6 bases not matched to a gene. From germline, CDR1 is SGHTA and CDR2 FQGNSA. The CDR3 extends over 16 amino acids. Specimen: cord blood. The V call is TRBV7-2, the J call TRBJ2-3, with 7 bases that match TRBD2. This TCR was recovered from a newborn girl in good health. CDR3 DNA sequence: TGTGCCAGCAGCTTCACCGGGACTACTAGCACAGATACGCAGTATTTT. This encodes CASSFTGTTSTDTQYF.